This TCR beta chain originates from a study of T cells in Graves' hyperthyroidism and ophthalmopathy. There are 14 residues in the CDR3. Germline CDR1 and CDR2: DFQATT and SNEGSKA (reference sequence). Amplification targeted TCR beta CDR3 regions from RNA transcripts. The HTBI primer set drove a first-round RT-PCR of the TCR CDR3. TCRdb reanalysed the multiplex PCR reads using MiXCR and keeps one entry per CDR3 protein. The sample records about 660,000 distinct CDR3 sequences, less than 45% being singletons. Patients were excluded because of uncontrolled infection, other autoimmune disease, pregnancy or lactation.

The chain uses TRBV20-1 and TRBJ1-5; the D gene could be TRBD1 or TRBD2 (5 bases each). The DNA end lines up better with TRBJ2-5; the J call may be wrong. This receptor was identified in an adult man with Graves' disease, either hyperthyroidism or ophthalmopathy (not recorded which). Specimen: peripheral blood or thyroid tissue (not recorded which). The CDR3 DNA is TGCAGTGCTAGTGGGGGTCTTGGCAATCAGCCCCAGTACTTC. Translated, it gives CSASGGLGNQPQYF.